What follows are 21 T cell receptor beta chains derived from one specimen sequenced in a study of blood T cell repertoires in COVID-19. Profiling relied on immunoSEQ multiplex PCR, and the TCRdb table lists in-frame clones only, not all of them. The sample lists about 130,000 clones, around 73% seen once, with around 9.9% in the top ten. Sequenced: peripheral blood. These receptors all come from a man between 60 and 70 years old who had recovered from COVID-19.

The gene calls are TRBV15 and TRBJ2-5; 8 bases align to TRBD1. Germline CDR1 and CDR2: LNHNV and YYDKDF (reference sequence). Trimming cost V 3 bases and J 9 bases; bases outside gene matches: 9. This CDR3 spans 14 amino acids. The DNA for the CDR3 is TGTGCCACCAGCAGCCCCGCACAGGGGGAGGCCCAGTACTTC. It codes for CATSSPAQGEAQYF.

V usage is TRBV4-2 and J usage is TRBJ2-2; D is perhaps TRBD1 (7 bases). V was cut by 4 bases and J by 6 bases, with 18 bases left in between. Germline values: CDR1 LGHNA, CDR2 YNFKEQ. This CDR3 has 16 amino acids. CDR3 residues: CASSRGDRGGSGELFF. CDR3 nucleotide sequence: TGTGCCAGCAGCCGCGGGGACAGAGGAGGTTCCGGGGAGCTGTTTTTT.

The chain uses TRBV7-2 and TRBJ1-2; possible D gene TRBD1, 6 bases. CDR3 length: 13 residues. Deletions cut 1 base from V and 8 bases from J, with 11 bases between. Germline CDR1 is SGHTA and CDR2 is FQGNSA. The chain's CDR3 is CASSLGQVWGYTF. The DNA for the CDR3 is TGTGCCAGCAGCTTAGGACAGGTCTGGGGCTACACCTTC.

The chain is built from TRBV18 and TRBJ2-1; 7 nucleotides match TRBD1. Germline values: CDR1 KGHSH, CDR2 LQKENI. This CDR3 has 15 amino acids. The J segment lost 5 bases and the V segment lost 0 bases, leaving 4 bases of the junction unmatched. CDR3 in DNA: TGTGCCAGCTCACCACCGGGACAGCCTCACAATGAGCAGTTCTTC. This codes for CASSPPGQPHNEQFF.

The CDR3 DNA sequence: TGTGCCAGCAGCTTCTTACTAGCGGAATCCTACGAGCAGTACTTC. Its protein is CASSFLLAESYEQYF. This chain links TRBV7-2 with TRBJ2-7, with 8 bases fitting TRBD2. The CDR3 runs to 15 residues. The J segment lost 1 base and the V segment lost 3 bases, leaving 5 bases of the junction unmatched. Germline loops: CDR1 SGHTA, CDR2 FQGNSA.

The CDR3 protein is CASSLAGTAGGGNTIYF. The CDR3 DNA reads as TGCGCCAGCAGCTTGGCGGGGACAGCCGGCGGTGGAAACACCATATATTTT. The chain couples TRBV5-1 to TRBJ1-3; the match to TRBD1 covers 7 bases. The V gene end was trimmed by 0 bases and the J gene end by 3 bases; junction bases not matched to a gene: 9. CDR1 and CDR2 from the germline V gene are SGHRS and YFSETQ. CDR3 length equals 17 residues.

The chain couples TRBV4-1 to TRBJ2-1; D perhaps matches TRBD1 (5 bases). The V end lost 0 bases, the J end lost 0 bases, and 9 bases lay between the germline ends. CDR1 is MGHRA and CDR2 is YSYEKL in the germline V gene. The CDR3 loop spans 16 amino acids. The CDR3 DNA follows: TGCGCCAGCAGCCAAGAGGACACGAGCTCCTACAATGAGCAGTTCTTC. This translates into CASSQEDTSSYNEQFF.

The chain carries TRBV5-4 and TRBJ1-5; D is unclear. The V end lost 5 bases, the J end lost 4 bases, and 13 bases lay between the germline ends. The V gene's germline CDR1 is SGHNT and CDR2 YYREEE (reference sequence). The CDR3 totals 14 residues. The CDR3 coding sequence is TGTGCCAGCAGTCCCGAGCCATTTAATCAGCCCCAGCATTTT. Translated: CASSPEPFNQPQHF.

This clone occurred once. The gene calls are TRBV28 and TRBJ2-7; D may be TRBD1 (5 bases). Trimming cost V 4 bases and J 10 bases, with 14 bases left between them. The CDR3 totals 12 residues. Germline V lookup: CDR1 MDHEN, CDR2 SYDVKM. The CDR3 DNA follows: TGTGCCAGCAGTTCGACAGCTACGAGCCAGTACTTC. It yields the protein CASSSTATSQYF.

In this sample, this clone turned up many times. V and J are TRBV4-1 and TRBJ2-2, with TRBD1 matching 9 bases. CDR3 length equals 15 residues. The germline CDR1 and CDR2 sequences are MGHRA and YSYEKL. Trimming cost V 4 bases and J 5 bases; bases outside gene matches: 5. The CDR3 sequence is CASSRDRVSTGELFF. For the CDR3, the DNA is TGCGCCAGCAGCCGGGACAGGGTTAGTACCGGGGAGCTGTTTTTT.

In DNA form, the CDR3 reads TGTGCCAGCAGCCCGGGAGGACTAGCACGCGAGACCCAGTACTTC. Translating it yields CASSPGGLARETQYF. The chain combines TRBV5-4 with TRBJ2-5, with 8 positions matching TRBD2. V shed 4 bases, J shed 5 bases, and the junction held 10 bases outside the gene matches. The CDR3 has 15 residues. Germline V gene lookup returns CDR1 SGHNT and CDR2 YYREEE (reference sequence).

This chain links TRBV19 with TRBJ2-7, with 7 bases fitting TRBD1. This CDR3 spans 16 amino acids. J was trimmed by 3 bases and V by 7 bases; bases with no gene match: 15. CDR1 and CDR2 (germline): LNHDA, SQIVND (reference sequence). CDR3 sequence reads: CASTPSAGTVSYEQYF. As DNA, the CDR3 is TGTGCCAGTACCCCCTCTGCCGGGACAGTAAGCTACGAGCAGTACTTC.

The V call is TRBV27, the J call TRBJ1-5; D ambiguous. The CDR3 totals 15 residues. V lost 5 bases, J lost 6 bases, and 17 bases lay in between. Looked up from germline, CDR1 is MNHEY and CDR2 is SMNVEV (reference sequence). The CDR3 protein is CASSPPGLNLQPQHF. The CDR3 DNA reads as TGTGCCAGCAGTCCCCCGGGGTTAAATCTTCAGCCCCAGCATTTT.

V gene TRBV3-1 (or the pseudogene TRBV3-2) combines with J gene TRBJ2-1; maybe TRBD2 (7 bases). Between the trimmed V and J ends, which lost 5 bases and 12 bases, there was a span of 17 bases. Per germline, CDR1 LGHDT and CDR2 YNNKEL (reference sequence). The CDR3 contains 13 residues. CDR3: CASSSLRGGRQFF. The CDR3 nucleotides read TGTGCCAGCAGCAGCTTGAGGGGGGGGAGGCAGTTCTTC.

The chain couples TRBV3-1 (or the pseudogene TRBV3-2) to TRBJ1-2; no clear D. Trimming left V 4 bases short and J 3 bases short, with 12 bases between. Germline V lookup: CDR1 LGHDT, CDR2 YNNKEL (reference sequence). CDR3 length: 14 amino acids. In nucleotides, the CDR3 is TGTGCCAGCAGCCGCCCCGGGAAGGACTATGGCTACACCTTC. It encodes CASSRPGKDYGYTF.

The genes are TRBV28 and TRBJ2-1, with TRBD2 matching 11 bases. CDR1 and CDR2 (germline): MDHEN, SYDVKM. Trimming cost V 5 bases and J 4 bases; bases outside gene matches: 7. The CDR3 sequence is 16 residues long. The CDR3 nucleotides read TGTGCCAGCAGTCCCTCCCGACTAGCGGGGTACAATGAGCAGTTCTTC. Protein: CASSPSRLAGYNEQFF.

The chain employs TRBV30 and TRBJ1-2; 7 bases map to TRBD1. The trim removed 3 bases at V and 7 bases at J, leaving 8 bases unmatched. CDR1 is GTSNPN and CDR2 is SVGIG in the germline V gene (reference sequence). This CDR3 has 13 amino acids. In nucleotides, the CDR3 is TGTGCCTGGAGCCTAGACAGGGTTCTTGGCTACACCTTC. Translation gives CAWSLDRVLGYTF.

This chain uses TRBV4-1 with TRBJ2-2; 10 bases map to TRBD2. This CDR3 comprises 17 residues. J lost 5 bases, V lost 0 bases, and 6 bases had no gene match. Per germline, CDR1 MGHRA and CDR2 YSYEKL. The CDR3 sequence: CASSQDLAGASTGELFF. The CDR3 DNA follows: TGCGCCAGCAGCCAAGATCTAGCGGGGGCAAGTACCGGGGAGCTGTTTTTT.

Only one count was recorded for this clone. This chain uses TRBV28 with TRBJ1-3, with D hard to call. The germline gives CDR1 MDHEN, CDR2 SYDVKM. The V end lost 0 bases, the J end lost 2 bases, and 5 bases lay between the germline ends. The CDR3 extends over 14 amino acids. CDR3 sequence: CASSLWGPGNTIYF. The CDR3 DNA follows: TGTGCCAGCAGTTTATGGGGCCCTGGAAACACCATATATTTT.

This clone was detected once. The chain recombines TRBV7-2 with TRBJ1-1; 9 bases map to TRBD1. This CDR3 comprises 14 residues. The J segment lost 4 bases and the V segment lost 5 bases, leaving 5 bases of the junction unmatched. Germline CDR1 is SGHTA and CDR2 is FQGNSA. This chain's CDR3 is CASSRGQGGTEAFF. CDR3 nucleotides: TGTGCCAGCAGCCGGGGACAGGGTGGCACTGAAGCTTTCTTT.

The rearrangement uses TRBV5-1 and TRBJ1-6; tentatively, D is TRBD1 (6 bases). V lost 0 bases and J lost 6, with 13 bases in between. From germline, CDR1 is SGHRS and CDR2 YFSETQ. The CDR3 is 16 residues long. In DNA form, the CDR3 reads TGCGCCAGCAGCTTGGCCAATCCAGGGGCTAATTCACCCCTCCACTTT. Residues: CASSLANPGANSPLHF.